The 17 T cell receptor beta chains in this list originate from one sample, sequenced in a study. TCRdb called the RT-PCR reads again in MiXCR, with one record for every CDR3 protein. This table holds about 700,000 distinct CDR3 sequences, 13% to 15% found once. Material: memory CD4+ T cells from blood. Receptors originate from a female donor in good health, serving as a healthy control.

CDR3 sequence reads: CSARDLAGANNEQFF. As DNA, the CDR3 is TGCAGTGCTAGAGATCTTGCGGGAGCCAACAATGAGCAGTTCTTC. The chain recombines TRBV20-1 with TRBJ2-1; 7 bases are shared with TRBD2. Germline V gene data show CDR1 as DFQATT and CDR2 as SNEGSKA (reference sequence). The CDR3 sequence is 15 residues long. The V gene end was trimmed by 0 bases and the J gene end by 5 bases; junction bases not matched to a gene: 7.

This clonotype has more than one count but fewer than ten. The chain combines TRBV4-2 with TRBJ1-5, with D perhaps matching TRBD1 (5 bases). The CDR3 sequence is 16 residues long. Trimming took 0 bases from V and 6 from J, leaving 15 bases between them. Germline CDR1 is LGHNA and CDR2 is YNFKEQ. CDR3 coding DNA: TGTGCCAGCAGCCAAGATTACCAGGGAGCAGGTCAGCCCCAGCATTTT. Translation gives CASSQDYQGAGQPQHF.

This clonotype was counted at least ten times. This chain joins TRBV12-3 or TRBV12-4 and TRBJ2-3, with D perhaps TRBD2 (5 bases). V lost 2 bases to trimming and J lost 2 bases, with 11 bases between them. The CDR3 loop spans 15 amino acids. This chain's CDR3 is CASSLNGGSTDTQYF. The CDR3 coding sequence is TGTGCCAGCAGTTTAAATGGCGGGTCCACAGATACGCAGTATTTT.

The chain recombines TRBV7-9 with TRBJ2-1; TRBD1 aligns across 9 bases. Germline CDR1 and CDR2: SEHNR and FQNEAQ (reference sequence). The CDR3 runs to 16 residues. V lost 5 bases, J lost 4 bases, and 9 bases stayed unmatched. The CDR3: CASSRTGGGLYNEQFF. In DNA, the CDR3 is TGTGCCAGCAGCCGTACAGGGGGCGGCTTGTACAATGAGCAGTTCTTC.

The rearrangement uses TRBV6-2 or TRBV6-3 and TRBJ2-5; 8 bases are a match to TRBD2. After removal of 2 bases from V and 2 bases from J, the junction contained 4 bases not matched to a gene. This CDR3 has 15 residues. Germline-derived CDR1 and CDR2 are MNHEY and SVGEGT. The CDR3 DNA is TGTGCCAGCAGTTACCCGGGGGGGCCACAAGAGACCCAGTACTTC. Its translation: CASSYPGGPQETQYF.

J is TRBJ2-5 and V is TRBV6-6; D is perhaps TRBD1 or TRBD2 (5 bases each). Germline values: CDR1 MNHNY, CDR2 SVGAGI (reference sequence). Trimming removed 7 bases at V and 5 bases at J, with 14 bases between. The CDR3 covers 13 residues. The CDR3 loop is CASNLQRDETQYF. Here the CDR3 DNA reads TGTGCCAGCAATCTCCAACGGGACGAGACCCAGTACTTC.

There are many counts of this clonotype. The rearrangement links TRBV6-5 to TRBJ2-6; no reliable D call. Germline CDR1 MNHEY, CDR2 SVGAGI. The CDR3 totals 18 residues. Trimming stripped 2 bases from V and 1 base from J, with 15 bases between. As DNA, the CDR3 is TGTGCCAGCAGTTACAAGGCTCGCTACCTATCTGGGGCCAACGTCCTGACTTTC. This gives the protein CASSYKARYLSGANVLTF.

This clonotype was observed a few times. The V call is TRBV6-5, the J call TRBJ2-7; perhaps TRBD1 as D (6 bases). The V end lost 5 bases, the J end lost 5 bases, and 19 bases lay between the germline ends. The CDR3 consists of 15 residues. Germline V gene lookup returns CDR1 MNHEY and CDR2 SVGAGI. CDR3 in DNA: TGTGCCAGCAGTCCGCCCTTGGCAGGGGTTCACGAGCAGTACTTC. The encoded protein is CASSPPLAGVHEQYF.

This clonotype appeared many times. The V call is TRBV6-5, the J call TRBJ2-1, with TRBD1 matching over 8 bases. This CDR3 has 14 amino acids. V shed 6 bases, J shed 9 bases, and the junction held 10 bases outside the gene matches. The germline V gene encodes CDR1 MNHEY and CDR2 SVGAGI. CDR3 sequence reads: CASSPRTGMAEQFF. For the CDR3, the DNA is TGTGCCAGCAGCCCTCGGACAGGGATGGCTGAGCAGTTCTTC.

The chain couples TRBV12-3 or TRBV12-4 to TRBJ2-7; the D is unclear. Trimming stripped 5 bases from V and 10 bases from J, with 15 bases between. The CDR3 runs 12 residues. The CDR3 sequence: CASSPDYARQYF. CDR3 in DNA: TGTGCCAGCAGTCCGGATTACGCGAGACAGTACTTC.

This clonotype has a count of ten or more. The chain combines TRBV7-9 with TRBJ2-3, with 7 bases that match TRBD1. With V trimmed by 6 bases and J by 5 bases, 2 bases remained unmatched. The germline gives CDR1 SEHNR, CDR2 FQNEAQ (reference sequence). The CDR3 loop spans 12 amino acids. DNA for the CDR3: TGTGCCAGCAGTCCAGGGGGAGATACGCAGTATTTT. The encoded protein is CASSPGGDTQYF.

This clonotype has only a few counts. The CDR3 nucleotides are TGCAGTGCTAGAAACAGCCTCGGGGATGATCAGCCCCAGCATTTT. It is translated as CSARNSLGDDQPQHF. V is TRBV20-1 and J is TRBJ1-5; no clear D. Germline V lookup: CDR1 DFQATT, CDR2 SNEGSKA (reference sequence). The CDR3 length is 15 residues. The V and J ends lost 2 bases and 5 bases respectively, with 16 bases between them.

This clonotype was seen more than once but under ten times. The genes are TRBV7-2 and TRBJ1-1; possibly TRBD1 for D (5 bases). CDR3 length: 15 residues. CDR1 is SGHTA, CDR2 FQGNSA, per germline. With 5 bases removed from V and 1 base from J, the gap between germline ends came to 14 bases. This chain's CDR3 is CASSPQGIGNTEAFF. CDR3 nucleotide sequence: TGTGCCAGCAGCCCGCAGGGAATAGGGAACACTGAAGCTTTCTTT.

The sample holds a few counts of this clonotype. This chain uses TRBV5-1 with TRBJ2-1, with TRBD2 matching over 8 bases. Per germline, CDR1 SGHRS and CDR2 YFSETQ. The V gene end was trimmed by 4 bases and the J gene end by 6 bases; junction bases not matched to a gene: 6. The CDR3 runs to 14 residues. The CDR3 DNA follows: TGCGCCAGCAGCACGGGGGGACTAGTCAATGAGCAGTTCTTC. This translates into CASSTGGLVNEQFF. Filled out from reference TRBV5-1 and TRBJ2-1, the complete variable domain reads KAGVTQTPRYLIKTRGQQVTLSCSPISGHRSVSWYQQTPGQGLQFLFEYFSETQRNKGNFPGRFSGRQFSNSRSEMNVSTLELGDSALYLCASSTGGLVNEQFFGPGTRLTVL.

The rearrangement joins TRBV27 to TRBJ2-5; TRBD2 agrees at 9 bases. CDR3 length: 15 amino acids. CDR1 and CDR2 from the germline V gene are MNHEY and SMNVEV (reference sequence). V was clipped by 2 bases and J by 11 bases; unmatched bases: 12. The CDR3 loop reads CASSLEGQRGEGQYF. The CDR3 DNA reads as TGTGCCAGCAGTTTAGAGGGGCAGCGGGGGGAGGGTCAGTACTTC.

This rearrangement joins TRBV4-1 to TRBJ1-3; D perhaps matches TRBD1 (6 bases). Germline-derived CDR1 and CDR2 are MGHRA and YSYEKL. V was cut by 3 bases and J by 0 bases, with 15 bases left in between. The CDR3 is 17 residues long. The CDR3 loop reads CASSQNLQGTSGNTIYF. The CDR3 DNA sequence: TGCGCCAGCAGCCAGAATTTACAGGGCACCTCTGGAAACACCATATATTTT.

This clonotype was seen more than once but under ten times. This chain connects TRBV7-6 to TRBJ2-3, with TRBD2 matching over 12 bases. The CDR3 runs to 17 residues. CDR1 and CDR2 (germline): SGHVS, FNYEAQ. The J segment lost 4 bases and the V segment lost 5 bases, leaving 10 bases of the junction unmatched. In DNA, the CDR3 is TGTGCCAGCAGCCAGGTTGGGACTAGCGGGTACCCAGATACGCAGTATTTT. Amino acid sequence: CASSQVGTSGYPDTQYF.